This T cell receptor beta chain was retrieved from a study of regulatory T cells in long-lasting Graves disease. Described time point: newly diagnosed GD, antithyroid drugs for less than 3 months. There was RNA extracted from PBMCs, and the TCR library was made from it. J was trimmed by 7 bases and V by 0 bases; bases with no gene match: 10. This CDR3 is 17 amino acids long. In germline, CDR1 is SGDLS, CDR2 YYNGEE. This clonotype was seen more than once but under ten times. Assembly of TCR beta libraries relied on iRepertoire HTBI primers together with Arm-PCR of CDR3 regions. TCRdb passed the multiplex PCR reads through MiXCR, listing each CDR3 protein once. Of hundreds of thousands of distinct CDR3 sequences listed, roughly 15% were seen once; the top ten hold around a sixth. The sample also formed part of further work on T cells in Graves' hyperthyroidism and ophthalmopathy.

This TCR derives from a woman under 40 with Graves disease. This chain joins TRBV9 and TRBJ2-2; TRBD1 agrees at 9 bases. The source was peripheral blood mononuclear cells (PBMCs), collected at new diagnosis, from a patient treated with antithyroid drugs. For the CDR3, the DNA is TGTGCCAGCAGCGTAGGACCGACAGGGGGTCGTAGCGGGGAGCTGTTTTTT. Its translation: CASSVGPTGGRSGELFF.